A selection of T cell receptor beta chains follows, all from one sample in a study of T cell repertoires in cytomegalovirus infection. TCRdb used MiXCR to reprocess the reads, holding one entry per CDR3 protein. Of about 310,000 distinct CDR3 sequences listed, 17% are singletons. Material: PBMCs. Receptor source: a human donor in good health (CMV status not recorded). Some clones in this sample may be carry-over from other donors' samples. The CDR3 runs from the conserved cysteine through the conserved F or W. A D gene is named only where the DNA matches it firmly. Part of the rows lack a size; the others show once, few, many or a class for expanded clones.

J: TRBJ1-5; D: -; V: TRBV7-2; size: many; CDR3: CASSVIGGDQPQHF; DNA: TGTGCCAGCAGCGTCATCGGGGGGGATCAGCCCCAGCATTTT
J: TRBJ2-2; D: TRBD2; V: TRBV20-1; size: -; CDR3: CSATGTTYTGELFF; DNA: TGCAGTGCTACCGGGACTACTTACACCGGGGAGCTGTTTTTT
J: TRBJ1-2; D: -; V: TRBV28; size: few; CDR3: CAALPFPGNYGYTF; DNA: TGTGCCGCCCTACCATTCCCAGGGAACTATGGCTACACCTTC
J: TRBJ2-3; D: -; V: TRBV5-4; size: few; CDR3: CASSFRRQGGSSTDTQYF; DNA: TGTGCCAGCAGCTTTAGGCGTCAGGGAGGTTCTAGCACAGATACGCAGTATTTT
J: TRBJ2-2; D: -; V: TRBV6-5; size: many; CDR3: CASSYDYSNTGELFF; DNA: TGTGCCAGCAGTTACGACTACTCGAACACCGGGGAGCTGTTTTTT
J: TRBJ2-7; D: -; V: TRBV20-1; size: few; CDR3: CSARSLSTTAYEQYF; DNA: TGCAGTGCCCGATCCCTCTCGACCACAGCCTACGAGCAGTACTTC
J: TRBJ1-4; D: -; V: TRBV28; size: many; CDR3: CASQRGYTEEKLFF; DNA: TGTGCCAGCCAACGCGGGTATACGGAAGAAAAACTGTTTTTT
J: TRBJ1-2; D: -; V: TRBV20-1; size: -; CDR3: CSARNGPGEGYTF; DNA: TGCAGTGCTAGAAACGGGCCTGGGGAAGGCTACACCTTC
J: TRBJ1-5; D: -; V: TRBV7-2; size: many; CDR3: CASSPRTGSNQPQHF; DNA: TGTGCCAGCAGCCCCAGGACGGGTTCGAATCAGCCCCAGCATTTT
J: TRBJ2-7; D: -; V: TRBV28; size: -; CDR3: CASSTEGGGHYEQYF; DNA: TGTGCCAGCAGCACAGAAGGGGGAGGTCACTACGAGCAGTACTTC
J: TRBJ1-4; D: TRBD1; V: TRBV13; size: -; CDR3: CASSAGGDIDGKLFF; DNA: TGTGCCAGCAGCGCAGGGGGGGACATTGATGGAAAACTGTTTTTT
J: TRBJ1-6; D: -; V: TRBV28; size: many; CDR3: CASSYYRVRVSPLHF; DNA: TGTGCCAGCAGTTACTACAGGGTTCGGGTTTCACCCCTCCACTTT
J: TRBJ2-7; D: -; V: TRBV7-6; size: -; CDR3: CASSWGMSEQYF; DNA: TGTGCCAGCAGCTGGGGCATGAGCGAGCAGTACTTC
J: TRBJ1-2; D: -; V: TRBV4-1; size: -; CDR3: CASSQDEQGYGYTF; DNA: TGCGCCAGCAGCCAAGATGAACAGGGCTATGGCTACACCTTC
J: TRBJ1-5; D: -; V: TRBV20-1; size: few; CDR3: CSARMLYQNQPQHF; DNA: TGCAGTGCTAGAATGCTTTACCAAAATCAGCCCCAGCATTTT
J: TRBJ2-1; D: -; V: TRBV27; size: -; CDR3: CASSSAGPGSYNEQFF; DNA: TGTGCCAGCAGTTCCGCGGGTCCCGGCTCCTACAATGAGCAGTTCTTC
J: TRBJ2-3; D: TRBD2; V: TRBV7-8; size: many; CDR3: CASSLGGASGAGDTQYF; DNA: TGTGCCAGCAGCTTAGGCGGGGCTAGCGGGGCAGGGGATACGCAGTATTTT
J: TRBJ2-5; D: -; V: TRBV15; size: -; CDR3: CATRGLQETQYF; DNA: TGTGCCACTCGGGGGCTCCAAGAGACCCAGTACTTC
J: TRBJ2-7; D: -; V: TRBV12-3/TRBV12-4; size: many; CDR3: CASSFRLWTVGQYF; DNA: TGTGCCAGCAGTTTTCGGCTTTGGACAGTCGGGCAGTACTTC
J: TRBJ1-4; D: -; V: TRBV3-1; size: few; CDR3: CASSHLTAVNEKLFF; DNA: TGTGCCAGCAGCCACCTGACAGCAGTTAATGAAAAACTGTTTTTT
J: TRBJ1-4; D: -; V: TRBV27; size: many; CDR3: CASSFYATNEKLFF; DNA: TGTGCCAGCAGTTTTTACGCAACTAATGAAAAACTGTTTTTT
J: TRBJ2-1; D: TRBD2; V: TRBV28; size: -; CDR3: CASSSASGDYNEQFF; DNA: TGTGCCAGCAGCTCAGCTAGCGGGGACTACAATGAGCAGTTCTTC
J: TRBJ2-1; D: -; V: TRBV7-2; size: many; CDR3: CASSLWVQVGRRQFF; DNA: TGTGCCAGCAGCCTCTGGGTACAGGTGGGGAGAAGGCAGTTCTTC
J: TRBJ1-1; D: -; V: TRBV7-2; size: many; CDR3: CASRPGLLAEAFF; DNA: TGTGCCAGCAGACCAGGGTTGTTAGCTGAAGCTTTCTTT
J: TRBJ2-5; D: -; V: TRBV2; size: -; CDR3: CASGLVQETQYF; DNA: TGTGCCAGCGGACTGGTCCAAGAGACCCAGTACTTC
J: TRBJ2-5; D: TRBD1; V: TRBV20-1; size: -; CDR3: CSGGQGQTQYF; DNA: TGCAGTGGCGGACAGGGACAGACCCAGTACTTC
J: TRBJ1-3; D: -; V: TRBV4-2; size: many; CDR3: CASSQDEVQTTSGNTIYF; DNA: TGTGCCAGCAGCCAAGACGAGGTTCAAACTACCTCTGGAAACACCATATATTTT
J: TRBJ2-2; D: -; V: TRBV5-1; size: few; CDR3: CASSGVEGNTGELFF; DNA: TGCGCCAGCAGCGGCGTAGAGGGTAACACCGGGGAGCTGTTTTTT
J: TRBJ1-1; D: -; V: TRBV5-4; size: -; CDR3: CASSWSRVTEAFF; DNA: TGTGCCAGCAGCTGGTCCCGGGTGACTGAAGCTTTCTTT
J: TRBJ1-1; D: -; V: TRBV18; size: -; CDR3: CASSPGTRGTEAFF; DNA: TGTGCCAGCTCACCAGGGACGAGGGGGACTGAAGCTTTCTTT
J: TRBJ2-3; D: TRBD2; V: TRBV2; size: few; CDR3: CASSEAGGTSGGSTDTQYF; DNA: TGTGCCAGCAGTGAAGCGGGAGGGACTAGCGGGGGAAGCACAGATACGCAGTATTTT
J: TRBJ1-2; D: -; V: TRBV6-1; size: few; CDR3: CASSDNRSSRDYGYTF; DNA: TGTGCCAGCAGTGACAACAGGAGCTCTAGGGACTATGGCTACACCTTC
J: TRBJ1-1; D: -; V: TRBV12-3/TRBV12-4; size: -; CDR3: CASSRTPMNTEAFF; DNA: TGTGCCAGCAGTCGGACACCGATGAACACTGAAGCTTTCTTT
J: TRBJ1-1; D: TRBD1; V: TRBV4-3; size: -; CDR3: CASSPSGQVEAFF; DNA: TGCGCCAGCAGCCCCTCCGGACAGGTTGAAGCTTTCTTT
J: TRBJ2-3; D: TRBD1; V: TRBV24-1; size: few; CDR3: CATSGDRGDTQYF; DNA: TGTGCCACCAGTGGAGACAGGGGAGATACGCAGTATTTT
J: TRBJ2-3; D: -; V: TRBV12-3/TRBV12-4; size: -; CDR3: CASRKGADTQYF; DNA: TGTGCCAGCAGAAAGGGGGCAGATACGCAGTATTTT
J: TRBJ1-5; D: TRBD1; V: TRBV12-3/TRBV12-4; size: many; CDR3: CASRIGTVISQPQHF; DNA: TGTGCCAGCAGAATCGGGACAGTAATCAGTCAGCCCCAGCATTTT